The clone carrying this T cell receptor beta chain came up a few times. Its specificity is not known. V lost 2 bases and J 13 bases, leaving 12 bases between the germline ends. The CDR3 totals 13 residues. Germline V gives CDR1 SGHTA, CDR2 FQGNSA. One entry per CDR3 protein results from TCRdb running MiXCR on the RT-PCR reads. The table lists hundreds of thousands of distinct CDR3 sequences, about 15% of them singletons. This entry comes from a study of response to subunit inactivated influenza vaccine. Broader study findings: Authors proposed each seasonal influenza vaccination draws in few new T cells.

V usage is TRBV7-2 and J usage is TRBJ1-6; D gene uncertain. The material was PBMCs from blood, obtained approximately 15 days before vaccination. The origin of this receptor is a middle-aged man who received an inactivated influenza vaccine. The CDR3 nucleotides are TGTGCCAGCAGCTTAATCGGGCCGGGGCCCCTCCACTTT. Amino acids: CASSLIGPGPLHF.